One sample yielded the 13 T cell receptor beta chains listed below, sequenced in a study of T cells in Graves' hyperthyroidism and ophthalmopathy. TCR beta CDR3 sequences were amplified from RNA transcripts. An initial round of RT-PCR targeting the TCR CDR3 relied on the HTBI primer set. TCRdb re-analysed the multiplex PCR reads in MiXCR, keeping a single row per CDR3 protein. The table lists 800,000 or so distinct CDR3 sequences, over 35% of them singletons, with roughly 8.3% in the top ten. The material sequenced was blood. The receptor source for this set is a man aged 18 to 30 with Graves' hyperthyroidism.

This clonotype has more than one count but fewer than ten. The chain links TRBV5-1 to TRBJ2-7; TRBD2 might be the D (7 bases). CDR3 length equals 14 residues. Germline CDR1 SGHRS, CDR2 YFSETQ. Trimming left V 1 base short and J 3 bases short, with 11 bases between. The CDR3 coding sequence is TGCGCCAGCAGCTTGTCGGGGGGCAACTACGAGCAGTACTTC. Translated, it gives CASSLSGGNYEQYF.

V and J are TRBV2 and TRBJ2-3; D remains ambiguous. V was cut by 3 bases and J by 2 bases, with 6 bases left in between. This CDR3 contains 13 residues. Germline CDR1 reads SNHLY; CDR2 reads FYNNEI. The CDR3 DNA follows: TGTGCCAGCAGTGAGGGCCTCACAGATACGCAGTATTTT. It is translated as CASSEGLTDTQYF.

The rearrangement joins TRBV29-1 to TRBJ2-5, with 7 bases lining up with TRBD2. The CDR3 covers 12 residues. The germline V gene has CDR1 SQVTM and CDR2 ANQGSEA. Trimming cost V 8 bases and J 1 base; bases outside gene matches: 4. The CDR3, as DNA: TGCAGCTTCGGGGGGATCCAAGAGACCCAGTACTTC. The encoded protein is CSFGGIQETQYF.

With respect to this clonotype: The junction differs from germline at one of its ends, possibly a read error. This chain links TRBV9 with TRBJ1-1, with TRBD1 as a possible D gene (6 bases). The CDR3 sequence is 14 residues long. Germline V CDR1 and CDR2: SGDLS, YYNGEE. Here the CDR3 DNA reads TGTGCCAGCAGCTTAGGGGGGTACGACACTGAAGCTATCTTT. Translated: CASSLGGYDTEAIF.

This clonotype was seen repeatedly, ten times or more. The chain joins TRBV19 to TRBJ1-5; D is unresolved. CDR3 size: 15 residues. Trimming left V 5 bases short and J 7 bases short, with 18 bases between. Germline values: CDR1 LNHDA, CDR2 SQIVND (reference sequence). CDR3 coding DNA: TGTGCCAGTAGTCGCTCCGGGGTCGCCCAGCAGCCCCAGCATTTT. Translated, it gives CASSRSGVAQQPQHF.

This CDR3 reads CASSVARGRETQYF. The CDR3 DNA sequence: TGCGCCAGCAGCGTAGCCCGGGGAAGAGAGACCCAGTACTTC. The J gene is TRBJ2-5, the V gene TRBV4-1; perhaps TRBD2 as D (5 bases). Germline V gene lookup returns CDR1 MGHRA and CDR2 YSYEKL. Trimming pared 5 bases from V and 4 bases from J, leaving 14 bases between. This CDR3 is built from 14 residues.

This clonotype was seen at least ten times. V is TRBV20-1 and J is TRBJ1-5; D is perhaps TRBD1 (5 bases). The CDR3 runs 12 residues. With 3 bases removed from V and 6 bases from J, the gap between germline ends came to 9 bases. CDR1 is DFQATT, CDR2 SNEGSKA, per germline (reference sequence). The CDR3 nucleotides are TGCAGTGCTAGTGAGGGGCCTCAGCCCCAGCATTTT. Protein sequence: CSASEGPQPQHF.

The chain joins TRBV14 to TRBJ2-7; TRBD1 matches 10 bases. The CDR3 consists of 16 residues. J lost 2 bases, V lost 1 base, and 5 bases had no gene match. Germline values: CDR1 SGHDN, CDR2 FVKESK. The CDR3 is CASSQGAGTGAYEQYF. CDR3 DNA sequence: TGTGCCAGCAGCCAAGGGGCCGGGACAGGGGCCTACGAGCAGTACTTC.

This clonotype was picked up one time. The V and J genes are TRBV29-1 and TRBJ1-2, with a tentative D call TRBD1 (6 bases). Germline loops: CDR1 SQVTM, CDR2 ANQGSEA. The CDR3 loop spans 15 amino acids. Trimming removed 3 bases at V and 8 bases at J, with 22 bases between. The CDR3 is CSVDSSGGGARGYTF. As DNA, the CDR3 is TGCAGCGTTGACTCTAGCGGGGGGGGGGCGCGAGGCTACACCTTC.

This clonotype was observed at least ten times. The CDR3 protein is CASSLGQVVGVAFF. Written as DNA, the CDR3 is TGCGCCAGCAGCTTGGGCCAGGTCGTGGGAGTAGCTTTCTTT. V usage is TRBV5-1 and J usage is TRBJ1-1; D unresolved. The V end lost 0 bases, the J end lost 10 bases, and 16 bases lay between the germline ends. This CDR3 has 14 amino acids. The V gene's germline CDR1 is SGHRS and CDR2 YFSETQ.

A word on this clonotype: A much larger clone differs by one base, so this may be a read error. The CDR3 spells CASSIRASNYEQYF. In nucleotides, the CDR3 is TGTGCCAGTAGTATTCGGGCTTCGAACTACGAGCAGTACTTC. The rearrangement links TRBV19 to TRBJ2-7; D not certain. The V end was cut by 3 bases, the J end by 3 bases, with 12 bases between. The CDR3 totals 14 residues. Germline values: CDR1 LNHDA, CDR2 SQIVND (reference sequence).

This clonotype appeared a few times. This chain uses TRBV11-3 with TRBJ2-7, with D maybe TRBD2 (6 bases). V dropped 5 bases and J dropped 2 bases, with 16 bases sitting between them. There are 15 residues in the CDR3. CDR1 and CDR2 from the germline V gene are SGHNT and YENEEA. CDR3 bases: TGTGCCAGCAGCGGTGGTAGTAGCGGTCCCTACGAGCAGTACTTC. It is translated as CASSGGSSGPYEQYF.

This clonotype appeared many times. The V and J genes are TRBV7-9 and TRBJ1-6, with 7 nucleotides matching TRBD1. The CDR3 runs to 14 residues. The J segment lost 9 bases and the V segment lost 3 bases, leaving 5 bases of the junction unmatched. Looked up from germline, CDR1 is SEHNR and CDR2 is FQNEAQ (reference sequence). The CDR3 nucleotides are TGTGCCAGCAGCTTCGGACAGGTTTCTTCACCCCTCCACTTT. Protein sequence: CASSFGQVSSPLHF.